The 9 T cell receptor beta chains listed next were all sequenced from one sample in a study of tumor and adjacent non-tumor tissue in lung cancer. The library came from three nested PCR rounds adapted from ARM-PCR protocols. MiXCR was run by TCRdb on the multiplex PCR reads, yielding one entry per CDR3 protein. Of over 110,000 distinct CDR3 sequences listed, 60% to 70% are singletons. No cell sorting was done before RNA was extracted from the tissue. Source material: lung tumor tissue. These receptors originate from a man in his 60s with small cell lung cancer.

The chain combines TRBV11-2 with TRBJ2-1; TRBD2 aligns across 10 bases. The CDR3 sequence is 18 residues long. The V segment lost 4 bases and the J segment 6 bases; nucleotides outside the gene matches: 15. Germline V lookup: CDR1 SGHAT, CDR2 FQNNGV. Here the CDR3 DNA reads TGTGCCAGCAGCTACCACACCCGAGGGCTAGCGGGAGTCAATGAGCAGTTCTTC. Translation: CASSYHTRGLAGVNEQFF.

The chain is built from TRBV20-1 and TRBJ1-2; D gene unclear. Germline V lookup: CDR1 DFQATT, CDR2 SNEGSKA (reference sequence). The germline V and J ends were trimmed by 3 bases and 0 bases, with 8 bases remaining between them. The CDR3 runs 13 residues. This chain's CDR3 is CSARGGTNYGYTF. Written as DNA, the CDR3 is TGCAGTGCTAGGGGAGGGACTAACTATGGCTACACCTTC.

J is TRBJ2-7 and V is TRBV7-8; 12 bases match TRBD2. This CDR3 spans 17 amino acids. From germline, CDR1 is SGHVS and CDR2 FQNEAQ. After removal of 1 base from V and 2 bases from J, the junction contained 6 bases not matched to a gene. CDR3: CASSLGKRTSGAYEQYF. The CDR3 region has the DNA TGTGCCAGCAGCTTAGGGAAACGGACTAGCGGGGCCTACGAGCAGTACTTC.

This clonotype was recorded a few times. The J gene is TRBJ2-7, the V gene TRBV6-6; 7 bases line up with TRBD1. This CDR3 is 13 amino acids long. Germline V gives CDR1 MNHNY, CDR2 SVGAGI (reference sequence). Unmatched junction bases numbered 3, after V lost 4 bases and J lost 3 bases. CDR3 region: CASSFGTVYEQYF. The CDR3 DNA is TGTGCCAGCAGTTTCGGGACAGTCTACGAGCAGTACTTC.

In the case of this clonotype: A junction end diverges from the germline sequence, so it may reflect a read error. The genes are TRBV11-3 and TRBJ1-2, with TRBD1 as a possible D gene (5 bases). CDR1 is SGHNT, CDR2 YENEEA, per germline. The CDR3 covers 16 residues. The CDR3 spells CASSLGLRARPEGYTF. The CDR3 nucleotides are TGTGCTAGCAGCTTAGGCCTCAGGGCCCGCCCTGAGGGCTACACCTTC.

As to this clonotype: A much larger clone lies one base from this, so it may be a read error. The chain has TRBV20-1 and TRBJ2-5, with a tentative D call TRBD2 (6 bases). The length of the CDR3 is 13 residues. With 6 bases removed from V and 6 bases from J, the gap between germline ends came to 17 bases. Germline-derived CDR1 and CDR2 are DFQATT and SNEGSKA (reference sequence). As DNA, the CDR3 is TGCAGTGCCCCCGGACTAACAAGGCAGACCCAGTACTTC. It is translated as CSAPGLTRQTQYF.

This clonotype was seen just once. A read error may explain this, as a much larger clone is one base away. The chain recombines TRBV6-1 with TRBJ2-1; D unresolved. The CDR3 runs to 15 residues. The V gene's germline CDR1 is MNHNS and CDR2 SASEGT. The CDR3 is CTSSAVGRSYNEQFF. The CDR3 DNA is TGTACCAGCAGTGCGGTGGGAAGGTCCTACAATGAGCAGTTCTTC.

V gene TRBV11-1 combines with J gene TRBJ2-1; either TRBD1 or TRBD2 may fit D (7 bases each). Germline assignment: CDR1 SGHAT and CDR2 FQDESV (reference sequence). There are 15 residues in the CDR3. Trimming took 9 bases from V and 4 from J, leaving 19 bases between them. CDR3 DNA sequence: TGTGCCAGAGAAATGACTAGCAGGGGGTACAATGAGCAGTTCTTC. It encodes CAREMTSRGYNEQFF.

A note on this clonotype: A much bigger clone sits one base away, suggesting this may be a read error. This sequence joins TRBV29-1 and TRBJ2-7, with TRBD1 matching 9 bases. The germline V gene encodes CDR1 SQVTM and CDR2 ANQGSEA. CDR3 length: 14 residues. J lost 2 bases, V lost 8 bases, and 10 bases had no gene match. The CDR3 loop is CSIRDRVIAYEQYF. The CDR3 DNA is TGCAGCATTAGGGACAGGGTAATTGCCTACGAGCAGTACTTC.